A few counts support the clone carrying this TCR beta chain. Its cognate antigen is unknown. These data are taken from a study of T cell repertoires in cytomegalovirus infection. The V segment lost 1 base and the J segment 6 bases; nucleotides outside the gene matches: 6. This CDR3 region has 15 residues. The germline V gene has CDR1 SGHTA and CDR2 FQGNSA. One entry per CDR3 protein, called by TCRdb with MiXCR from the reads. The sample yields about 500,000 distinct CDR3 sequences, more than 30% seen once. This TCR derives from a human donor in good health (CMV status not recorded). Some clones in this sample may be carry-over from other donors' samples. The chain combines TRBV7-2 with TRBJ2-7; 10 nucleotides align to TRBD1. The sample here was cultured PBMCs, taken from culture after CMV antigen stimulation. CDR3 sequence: CASSLVGTGDGEQYF. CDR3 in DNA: TGTGCCAGCAGCTTAGTCGGGACAGGGGATGGCGAGCAGTACTTC. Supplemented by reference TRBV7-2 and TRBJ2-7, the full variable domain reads GAGVSQSPSNKVTEKGKDVELRCDPISGHTALYWYRQSLGQGLEFLIYFQGNSAPDKSGLPSDRFSAERTGGSVSTLTIQRTQQEDSAVYLCASSLVGTGDGEQYFGPGTRLTVT.